This T cell receptor (beta chain) was profiled in a study of T-cell reconstitution after alpha-beta-depleted transplantation in children. This CDR3 is built from 14 residues. V lost 5 bases, J lost 5 bases, and 15 bases lay in between. CDR1 is SNHLY and CDR2 is FYNNEI in the germline V gene. Preparation of the TCRbeta library used unique molecular identifiers. A single record per CDR3 protein comes from TCRdb applying MiXCR to the PCR reads. The sample gives fewer than 400,000 distinct CDR3 sequences, about 20% of which show up once; over 3.5% is in the top ten. The V and J genes are TRBV2 and TRBJ1-1; no clear D gene. The TCR was taken from a human donor who donated a stem cell graft to a child with acute myeloid leukemia. This material consisted of PBMCs from the stem cell graft donor, taken from the stem cell graft. CDR3 loop: CASSKSRGGTEAFF. The CDR3 DNA is TGTGCCAGCAGTAAGTCCCGGGGAGGGACTGAAGCTTTCTTT.